This entry describes one TCR beta chain. As yet, its antigen is unknown. These data come from a study of cytomegalovirus exposure and HLA in healthy donors. Whole-study findings and limits: V- and J-gene trimming in TCR beta was tied to a missense DCLRE1C variant by an analysis performed later. Associated with HLA alleles at 0.05 false discovery rate in a later analysis were 16,951 TCR beta sequences. Cytomegalovirus-associated TCR beta chains were listed, numbering 150 to 200.

Use of 60 Vbeta and 13 Jbeta primers characterized the PCR. Repertoires were generated with immunoSEQ multiplex PCR, while TCRdb's copy carries only in-frame clones and drops some. The sample has 150,000 to 200,000 clones, over 60% seen once. The germline V gene has CDR1 MNHNS and CDR2 SASEGT. V lost 10 bases and J lost 2; bases outside the gene matches: 8. CDR3 length: 13 amino acids. Specimen: PBMCs. This receptor was taken from a woman aged 45-65 years in good health and CMV-seronegative. This chain uses TRBV6-1 with TRBJ2-7; TRBD1 agrees at 7 bases. The CDR3 protein is CATSQGYTYEQYF. The CDR3 region has the DNA TGTGCCACCTCACAGGGGTATACCTACGAGCAGTACTTC.